Here is one T cell receptor beta chain with its context. Antigen: not known. UMI-tagged TRB cDNA libraries were built via 5' RACE. TCRdb reprocessed the 5' RACE reads and keeps a single row for each CDR3 protein, giving no DNA. The sample holds tens of thousands of distinct CDR3 sequences. The CDR3 loop spans 17 amino acids. Germline lookup yields CDR1 SEHNR and CDR2 FQNEAQ (reference sequence). This sample is part of a study of CXCR3-negative and CXCR3-positive naive CD8 T cells. CD45RO-CCR7+CD27+CD95- expression identified naive CD8+ T cells. Study results and limitations: Upon cryopreservation, CXCR3 expression partially decreased, and most assays used fresh PBMCs. A higher hydrophobicity marked the TRB CDR3s of CXCR3-positive naive cells versus CXCR3-negative naive cells.

This chain links TRBV7-9 with TRBJ2-1; with no DNA, the TCRdb D assignment of TRBD2 cannot be verified. This clonotype was sampled from a human donor in good health. Some clones in this sample may be carry-over from other donors' samples. Specimen: naive CXCR3+ CD8+ T cells from blood. Subset reported: CD45RO-CCR7+CD27+CD95- naive CD8+ T cells expressing CXCR3 (TNR3+). The CDR3 sequence is CASSSANSGAFYNEQFF.